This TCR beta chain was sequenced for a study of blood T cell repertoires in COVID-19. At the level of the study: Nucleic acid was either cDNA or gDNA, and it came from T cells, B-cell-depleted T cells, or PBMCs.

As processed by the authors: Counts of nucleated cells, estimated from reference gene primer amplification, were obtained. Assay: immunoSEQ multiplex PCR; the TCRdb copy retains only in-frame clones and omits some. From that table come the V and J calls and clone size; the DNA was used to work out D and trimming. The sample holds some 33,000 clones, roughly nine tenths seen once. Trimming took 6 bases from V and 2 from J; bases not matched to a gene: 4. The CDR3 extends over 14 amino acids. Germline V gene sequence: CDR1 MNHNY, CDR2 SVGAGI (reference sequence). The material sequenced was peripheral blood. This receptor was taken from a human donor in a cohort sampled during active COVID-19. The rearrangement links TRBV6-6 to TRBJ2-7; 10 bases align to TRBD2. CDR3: CASRDSGGTYEQYV. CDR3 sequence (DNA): TGTGCCAGCAGAGATAGCGGGGGGACCTACGAGCAGTACGTC.